This is a list of T cell receptor beta chains from one sample in a study of T cell responses to AZD1222 COVID-19 vaccine. TCRdb keeps only in-frame clones here, not all; method: immunoSEQ multiplex PCR. The repertoire consists of some 130,000 clones, with 90% occurring once and the leading ten covering about 7.1%. This specimen consisted of peripheral blood, obtained on day 0 of AZD1222 vaccination. These receptor sequences come from an adult in good health. Both conserved end residues are part of each CDR3. The D gene is left open where the match is weak. Clone size is given for some rows only: seen once, a few or many times, or a class if the clone is expanded.

.	.	TRBV27	TRBJ1-5	TGTGCCAGCAGTCTACAGGGTTATCAGCCCCAGCATTTT	CASSLQGYQPQHF
TRBD1	.	TRBV12-5	TRBJ2-7	TGTGCTAGTGGTTGGTCGACAGGGGCTGTTACCTACGAGCAGTACTTC	CASGWSTGAVTYEQYF
.	.	TRBV3-1/TRBV3-2	TRBJ1-2	TGTGCCAGCAGCCAAGGAGGCTATGGAGGCTACACCTTC	CASSQGGYGGYTF
.	.	TRBV5-1	TRBJ1-1	TGCGCCAGCAGCTTGGCGGCAGGACAGAAGACTGAAGCTTTCTTT	CASSLAAGQKTEAFF
.	.	TRBV29-1	TRBJ1-1	TGCAGCGTTACACCCCGGAACACTGAAGCTTTCTTT	CSVTPRNTEAFF
.	.	TRBV4-3	TRBJ1-6	TGCGCCAGCAGCCAAGGAAGTTCACCCCTCCACTTT	CASSQGSSPLHF
.	.	TRBV13	TRBJ1-1	TGTGCCAGCAGCTTAGGCCTCCTAAGAGGGTTCAACACTGAAGCTTTCTTT	CASSLGLLRGFNTEAFF
.	.	TRBV7-3	TRBJ2-3	TGTGCCAGCAGCTGGACTATTCCAGATACGCAGTATTTT	CASSWTIPDTQYF
.	.	TRBV5-8	TRBJ1-4	TGTGCCAGCAGCTTGCGTCCCGGGACAACGGCAACTAATGAAAAACTGTTTTTT	CASSLRPGTTATNEKLFF
.	.	TRBV7-3	TRBJ1-6	TGTGCCAGCAGCCCCGGGACTGCTAATTCACCCCTCCACTTT	CASSPGTANSPLHF
.	.	TRBV5-4	TRBJ1-1	TGTGCCAGCAGCTACCCGGGACGGTTATTGACTGAAGCTTTCTTT	CASSYPGRLLTEAFF
.	.	TRBV5-4	TRBJ1-4	TGTGCCAGCAGCTTGGGGAGGGCGGGAAGTAATGAAAAACTGTTTTTT	CASSLGRAGSNEKLFF
.	.	TRBV9	TRBJ2-1	TGTGCCAGCAGCGCAGGGGGGCGGGGATACAATGAGCAGTTCTTC	CASSAGGRGYNEQFF
TRBD1	once	TRBV6-2/TRBV6-3	TRBJ2-3	TGTGCCAGCAGTTACTCAGGGACAGGGGCATCAGATACGCAGTATTTT	CASSYSGTGASDTQYF
.	.	TRBV19	TRBJ2-1	TGTGCCAGTAAGGAGTGGGTGGGCTCCTACAATGAGCAGTTCTTC	CASKEWVGSYNEQFF
.	.	TRBV7-3	TRBJ2-5	TGTGCCAGCAGCTTAAGATTCTCGTCACAAGAGACCCAGTACTTC	CASSLRFSSQETQYF
.	.	TRBV5-1	TRBJ1-4	TGCGCCAGCAGCTTGGTGGGACCGGACGAAAAACTGTTTTTT	CASSLVGPDEKLFF
.	once	TRBV4-3	TRBJ2-3	TGCGCCAGCAGCCAAGATTGGCTAGCGAGCACAGATACGCAGTATTTT	CASSQDWLASTDTQYF
.	.	TRBV5-4	TRBJ2-7	TGTGCCAGCAGCTTGGCGGGGGGCCTCGAGCAGTACTTC	CASSLAGGLEQYF
.	.	TRBV9	TRBJ2-1	TGTGCCAGCAGCGTGGCCCTAGCGCACTCCTACAATGAGCAGTTCTTC	CASSVALAHSYNEQFF
.	.	TRBV4-2	TRBJ2-7	TGTGCCAGCAGCCAAGAAGAGTTGCAGACCTACGAGCAGTACTTC	CASSQEELQTYEQYF
.	.	TRBV2	TRBJ1-3	TGTGCCAGCAGTGAGCAGTTTTCTGGAAACACCATATATTTT	CASSEQFSGNTIYF
.	.	TRBV28	TRBJ1-5	TGTGCCAGCACTTGGCAGGGTAATCAGCCCCAGCATTTT	CASTWQGNQPQHF
TRBD1	once	TRBV25-1	TRBJ1-1	TGTGCCAGCTCCCTGGGGGGGACAGGGGGATGGAACACTGAAGCTTTCTTT	CASSLGGTGGWNTEAFF